The 12 T cell receptor beta chains in this list originate from one sample, sequenced in a study of blood T cell repertoires in COVID-19. Profiling relied on immunoSEQ multiplex PCR, and the TCRdb table lists in-frame clones only, not all of them. The sample contains 170,000 or so clones, over 60% of which appear only once. Material: peripheral blood. The receptor source for this set is a woman aged 70-85 years with acute or convalescent COVID-19.

This chain links TRBV7-8 with TRBJ2-7; D is possibly TRBD2 (6 bases). V gave up 3 bases and J gave up 6 bases, with 12 bases separating them. This CDR3 is 13 amino acids long. The germline gives CDR1 SGHVS, CDR2 FQNEAQ. As DNA, the CDR3 is TGTGCCAGCAGCTTTGCCGGGGGAGGCGAGCAGTACTTC. Amino acid sequence: CASSFAGGGEQYF. The whole variable domain, filled in from reference TRBV7-8 and TRBJ2-7, reads GAGVSQSPRYKVAKRGQDVALRCDPISGHVSLFWYQQALGQGPEFLTYFQNEAQLDKSGLPSDRFFAERPEGSVSTLKIQRTQQEDSAVYLCASSFAGGGEQYFGPGTRLTVT.

The chain employs TRBV7-9 and TRBJ2-2; 7 bases fit TRBD2. Germline V CDR1 and CDR2: SEHNR, FQNEAQ (reference sequence). This CDR3 spans 17 amino acids. With V trimmed by 1 base and J by 5 bases, 10 bases remained unmatched. The CDR3 DNA is TGTGCCAGCAGCTTAGTTGACCAAGCGGGATTGACCGGGGAGCTGTTTTTT. Translating it yields CASSLVDQAGLTGELFF.

This clone came up once. This chain connects TRBV2 to TRBJ2-5; tentatively, D is TRBD2 (5 bases). V was clipped by 2 bases and J by 2 bases, with 15 bases between them. Germline V lookup: CDR1 SNHLY, CDR2 FYNNEI. The CDR3 is made up of 16 amino acids. CDR3 in amino acids: CASSESADGRQETQYF. DNA for the CDR3: TGTGCCAGCAGTGAATCAGCGGACGGCCGACAAGAGACCCAGTACTTC.

This rearrangement joins TRBV18 to TRBJ2-5; TRBD2 matches 7 bases. Germline-derived CDR1 and CDR2 are KGHSH and LQKENI. V was clipped by 3 bases and J by 8 bases; unmatched bases: 12. The CDR3 consists of 15 residues. The CDR3 spells CASSPKSGTQGTQYF. CDR3 coding DNA: TGTGCCAGCTCACCCAAAAGCGGGACCCAAGGTACCCAGTACTTC.

This clone was recorded at least ten times. The DNA of the CDR3 is TGTGCCAGCAAACAGGGGGCAGACTACAATGAGCAGTTCTTC. Protein product: CASKQGADYNEQFF. The chain carries TRBV19 and TRBJ2-1, with TRBD1 matching over 9 bases. The CDR3 is 14 amino acids. Trimming at V came to 9 bases and at J to 3 bases, leaving 6 bases not matched to a gene. The V gene's germline CDR1 is LNHDA and CDR2 SQIVND (reference sequence).

The chain employs TRBV5-1 and TRBJ2-1, with 16 bases identical to TRBD2. With V trimmed by 3 bases and J by 4 bases, 4 bases remained unmatched. This CDR3 contains 17 residues. CDR1 is SGHRS, CDR2 YFSETQ, per germline. CDR3 sequence reads: CASSSGTSGRGYNEQFF. The CDR3 coding sequence is TGCGCCAGCAGCTCCGGGACTAGCGGGAGGGGGTACAATGAGCAGTTCTTC.

The chain joins TRBV5-1 to TRBJ2-7; 10 nucleotides align to TRBD2. Losses at the gene ends were 1 base for V and 4 bases for J; bases not matched to a gene: 5. CDR1 is SGHRS, CDR2 YFSETQ, per germline. The CDR3 has 15 residues. Here the CDR3 reads CASSLIVAGGYEQYF. The CDR3 nucleotides read TGCGCCAGCAGCTTGATCGTAGCGGGGGGATACGAGCAGTACTTC. The full variable domain, completed using reference TRBV5-1 and TRBJ2-7, is KAGVTQTPRYLIKTRGQQVTLSCSPISGHRSVSWYQQTPGQGLQFLFEYFSETQRNKGNFPGRFSGRQFSNSRSEMNVSTLELGDSALYLCASSLIVAGGYEQYFGPGTRLTVT.

This chain connects TRBV6-5 to TRBJ1-5; D might be TRBD1 (5 bases). With 6 bases removed from V and 8 bases from J, the gap between germline ends came to 14 bases. Germline loops: CDR1 MNHEY, CDR2 SVGAGI. The CDR3 length is 13 residues. CDR3 amino acids: CASSHRPREPQHF. CDR3 DNA: TGTGCCAGCAGCCACAGGCCTCGGGAGCCCCAGCATTTT.

The chain couples TRBV10-2 to TRBJ1-2, with unresolved D. The CDR3 totals 13 residues. The germline V gene has CDR1 WSHSY and CDR2 SAAADI. Trimming removed 0 bases from V and 8 bases from J, with 10 bases in between. CDR3 sequence reads: CASSESHIRGYTF. The CDR3 region has the DNA TGCGCCAGCAGTGAGTCCCACATCCGCGGCTACACCTTC.

The rearrangement links TRBV7-9 to TRBJ2-3; 14 nucleotides agree with TRBD2. There are 15 residues in the CDR3. CDR1 is SEHNR and CDR2 is FQNEAQ in the germline V gene (reference sequence). The junction had 6 bases not matched to a gene; V was cut back by 8 bases and J by 5 bases. The CDR3, as DNA: TGTGCCAGCGGTTCGACTAGCGGGAGGGAAGATACGCAGTATTTT. It translates to CASGSTSGREDTQYF.

The V and J genes are TRBV19 and TRBJ1-4, with 9 positions matching TRBD1. Germline loops: CDR1 LNHDA, CDR2 SQIVND (reference sequence). The CDR3 totals 14 residues. V lost 5 bases to trimming and J lost 8 bases; unmatched junction nucleotides: 6. The CDR3 loop is CASSPRTGVEKLFF. The CDR3, as DNA: TGTGCCAGTAGTCCCCGGACAGGGGTGGAAAAACTGTTTTTT.

This chain connects TRBV19 to TRBJ1-1; tentative D call: TRBD1 (5 bases). The CDR3 covers 13 residues. Germline V gene lookup returns CDR1 LNHDA and CDR2 SQIVND (reference sequence). Deletions cut 3 bases from V and 0 bases from J, with 5 bases between. The CDR3 reads CASSMTVNTEAFF. CDR3 nucleotide sequence: TGTGCCAGTAGTATGACAGTGAACACTGAAGCTTTCTTT.